This is a list of T cell receptor beta chains from one sample in a study of regulatory T cells in long-lasting Graves disease. Using its own MiXCR run on the multiplex PCR reads, TCRdb lists one record per CDR3 protein. Among under 300,000 distinct CDR3 sequences listed, 20% to 25% were seen once. Sequencing used peripheral blood mononuclear cells (PBMCs), obtained at new diagnosis, from a patient treated with antithyroid drugs. The receptors were gathered from a female donor with Graves disease. Each CDR3 is given with its conserved first and last residue. Clone size is given for some rows only: seen once, a few or many times, or a class if the clone is expanded.

J gene | V gene | clone size | CDR3 protein
TRBJ1-2 | TRBV5-6 | many | CASSEYRGNYGYTF
TRBJ2-7 | TRBV27 | many | CASSLARLGEQYF
TRBJ2-5 | TRBV19 | . | CASSIPRTGLRQETQYF
TRBJ2-7 | TRBV2 | many | CASSSQAVGDYEQYF
TRBJ2-3 | TRBV3-1 | many | CASSQDLIAGHTDTQYF
TRBJ2-7 | TRBV20-1 | . | CSARSAPYEQYF
TRBJ2-5 | TRBV14 | many | CASSQDKETQYF
TRBJ2-1 | TRBV7-3 | once | CASSADIYNEQFF
TRBJ2-5 | TRBV5-5 | many | CASSPLTGGRETQYF
TRBJ1-4 | TRBV11-2 | many | CASSLDGRRLFF
TRBJ1-5 | TRBV19 | few | CASSIGQTGGQPQHF
TRBJ2-7 | TRBV7-9 | many | CASSLALGGGHEQYF
TRBJ2-5 | TRBV28 | many | CASSSRRGKGGQETQYF
TRBJ2-7 | TRBV7-2 | few | CASNLAAIYEQYF
TRBJ1-5 | TRBV7-2 | many | CASSLDGTGNQPQHF
TRBJ2-1 | TRBV2 | many | CASRDPGTTEFF
TRBJ2-1 | TRBV2 | many | CASSEGSRVGEQFF
TRBJ2-5 | TRBV5-1 | many | CASSPLSREETQYF
TRBJ1-6 | TRBV7-9 | . | CASSPDRNNSPLHF
TRBJ2-3 | TRBV6-2/TRBV6-3 | . | CASSWGGSGTQYF
TRBJ2-1 | TRBV7-2 | . | CASSGRTGQFIYNEQFF
TRBJ2-6 | TRBV10-3 | . | CAISGFSGANVLTF
TRBJ2-1 | TRBV29-1 | many | CSVEWRRLQGKAINYNEQFF
TRBJ2-2 | TRBV9 | . | CASSVALGDTGELFF
TRBJ2-7 | TRBV11-2 | many | CASSPGSGPAYEQYF
TRBJ1-1 | TRBV30 | few | CAWKREVGYTEAFF
TRBJ1-5 | TRBV6-1 | . | CASRSWTSGADQPQHF
TRBJ2-3 | TRBV28 | many | CASNPASTDTQYF
TRBJ2-3 | TRBV4-3 | few | CASSLQWGGSDTQYF
TRBJ2-2 | TRBV7-8 | many | CASSSVWGAKAGELFF
TRBJ1-3 | TRBV6-5 | . | CASSFTLGGGNTIYF
TRBJ2-7 | TRBV12-3/TRBV12-4 | many | CASSTGQLLSYEQYF
TRBJ2-1 | TRBV20-1 | . | CSAETSGSLNEQFF
TRBJ2-3 | TRBV28 | many | CASSSPRPGQGSTQYF
TRBJ2-3 | TRBV6-2/TRBV6-3 | many | CASSYVRLAGGEDTQYF
TRBJ2-7 | TRBV27 | many | CASSLFMGNSYEQYF
TRBJ1-5 | TRBV6-1 | many | CASSSNQPQHF
TRBJ2-5 | TRBV6-2/TRBV6-3 | many | CASSSQPYQETQYF
TRBJ1-4 | TRBV18 | many | CASSPGQPSRKLFF
TRBJ2-7 | TRBV6-1 | many | CASVPGPALTYEQYF
TRBJ2-3 | TRBV7-2 | many | CASSLAGTRDTQYF
TRBJ2-3 | TRBV20-1 | many | CSAAGTSGTDTQYF
TRBJ2-7 | TRBV20-1 | many | CSARTGQGSYEQYF
TRBJ1-5 | TRBV6-1 | many | CASSNTGSSNQPQHF
. | TRBV7-8 | . | CASSLAERGYYEQYF
TRBJ2-5 | TRBV20-1 | many | CSARRQGAETQYF
TRBJ2-1 | TRBV20-1 | . | CSATGGSGYNEQFF
TRBJ2-3 | TRBV10-2 | . | CASGPGDTQYF
TRBJ2-3 | TRBV7-3 | . | CATGTGGTDTQYF
TRBJ2-7 | TRBV3-1 | many | CASSHGGRGYEQYF
TRBJ1-6 | TRBV7-2 | many | CASSTRGGGLGSPLHF
TRBJ1-1 | TRBV2 | many | CASTRDLGTEAFF
TRBJ2-2 | TRBV12-3/TRBV12-4 | . | CASSSRGELFF
TRBJ2-4 | TRBV2 | many | CASRQGDRGATDLAKNIQYF
TRBJ2-5 | TRBV4-1 | many | CASSQDPGERYETQYF